A single T cell receptor (beta chain) is shown here with its context. Its antigen remains unidentified. These data come from a study of shared clonotypes between healthy human individuals. Notes on the study in general: Since donors were few, the genetic and exposure-history diversity represented was limited. Non-shared clonotypes had lower generation probabilities than those shared by all four donors.

This was a deep-level run. The repertoire was sequenced with immunoSEQ multiplex PCR; TCRdb's copy has only in-frame clones and lacks some. Of 2 million to 2.5 million clones listed, roughly 96% were seen once; the top ten hold 0.13%. In germline, CDR1 is MGHRA, CDR2 YSYEKL. The CDR3 runs to 15 residues. V lost 2 bases and J lost 8; bases outside the gene matches: 5. Naive CD45RA+ and memory CD45RA-negative subsets were split from CD4+ cells. Sequences were obtained from naive CD4+ T cells sorted from blood. Specified subset: CD45RA+ positively selected. This TCR was sampled from a young man in good health. V usage is TRBV4-1 and J usage is TRBJ1-6, with TRBD1 matching 8 bases. The CDR3 DNA is TGCGCCAGCAGCCAAATGGACAGGGATGATTCACCCCTCCACTTT. Protein product: CASSQMDRDDSPLHF.